A selection of T cell receptor beta chains follows, all from one sample in a study of T cells in Graves' hyperthyroidism and ophthalmopathy. TCRdb re-called the multiplex PCR reads through MiXCR, storing one row per CDR3 protein. The data hold 400,000 or so distinct CDR3 sequences, with 14% observed a single time. Sequenced: blood. The receptors derive from a woman aged 30 to 39 with Graves' ophthalmopathy. CDR3s include the opening cysteine and the closing phenylalanine or tryptophan. A D gene is named only where the DNA matches it firmly. A clone size is listed for some rows: how often the clone was seen (once, few, many), or a class if it is expanded.

TRBD1,TRBJ2-2,TRBV28,many,CASSLRTGLTGELFF,TGTGCCAGCAGTTTAAGGACAGGTCTTACCGGGGAGCTGTTTTTT
TRBD2,TRBJ2-5,TRBV5-6,few,CASSLAGGMETQYF,TGTGCCAGCAGCTTAGCGGGGGGGATGGAGACCCAGTACTTC
TRBD1,TRBJ1-5,TRBV13,few,CASSLTQGINQPQHF,TGTGCCAGCAGCTTAACACAGGGGATCAATCAGCCCCAGCATTTT
NA,TRBJ1-2,TRBV29-1,NA,CSVFRAANYGYTF,TGCAGCGTTTTCCGGGCCGCTAACTATGGCTACACCTTC
NA,TRBJ2-1,TRBV6-1,many,CASKLGWSYNEQFF,TGTGCCAGCAAGTTAGGGTGGTCCTACAATGAGCAGTTCTTC
NA,TRBJ2-1,TRBV6-1,many,CASSFRLSGNEQFF,TGTGCCAGCAGTTTCAGGCTTTCGGGCAATGAGCAGTTCTTC
NA,TRBJ2-7,TRBV7-2,many,CASIPQGGGSGEQYF,TGTGCCAGCATCCCCCAGGGCGGGGGCAGCGGGGAGCAGTACTTC
NA,TRBJ1-2,TRBV28,many,CASSDGAFYGYTF,TGTGCCAGCAGCGACGGTGCTTTCTATGGCTACACCTTC
NA,TRBJ2-7,TRBV6-5,many,CASSYLGHLPYEQYF,TGTGCCAGCAGTTACCTTGGACACCTACCCTACGAGCAGTACTTC
NA,TRBJ1-1,TRBV28,many,CASSLVYTEAFF,TGTGCCAGCAGTTTAGTTTACACTGAAGCTTTCTTT
NA,TRBJ2-1,TRBV19,NA,CASSIYQDNEQFF,TGTGCCAGTAGTATCTACCAAGACAATGAGCAGTTCTTC
TRBD1,TRBJ1-2,TRBV28,many,CASSLRGPYGYTF,TGTGCCAGCAGTTTGAGGGGGCCATATGGCTACACCTTC
TRBD1,TRBJ2-2,TRBV12-3/TRBV12-4,many,CASSLGQGVAGELFF,TGTGCCAGCAGCCTTGGACAGGGGGTAGCCGGGGAGCTGTTTTTT
TRBD1,TRBJ2-2,TRBV27,many,CASSLQQGRPGELFF,TGTGCCAGCAGTCTACAACAGGGGCGGCCCGGGGAGCTGTTTTTT
TRBD2,TRBJ2-5,TRBV20-1,few,CSARLAEQQETQYF,TGCAGTGCTAGACTAGCGGAACAACAAGAGACCCAGTACTTC
NA,TRBJ1-2,TRBV28,many,CASTRGGLRYGYTF,TGTGCCAGCACCCGGGGAGGGCTACGCTATGGCTACACCTTC
NA,TRBJ2-1,TRBV7-7,NA,CASSLGQTNNEQFF,TGTGCTAGCAGCTTGGGGCAGACCAACAATGAGCAGTTCTTC
TRBD2,TRBJ2-1,TRBV5-1,NA,CASSLATSGYNEQFF,TGCGCCAGCAGCTTGGCGACTAGCGGGTACAATGAGCAGTTCTTC
NA,TRBJ2-2,TRBV19,many,CATKRRDVGELFF,TGTGCCACCAAAAGGAGGGACGTCGGGGAGCTGTTTTTT
NA,TRBJ2-2,TRBV20-1,many,CSARDFGRNTGELFF,TGCAGTGCTAGAGATTTCGGGAGGAACACCGGGGAGCTGTTTTTT
NA,TRBJ2-5,TRBV24-1,many,CATSDSGQSQETQYF,TGTGCCACCAGTGATTCCGGACAGTCCCAAGAGACCCAGTACTTC
TRBD2,TRBJ2-1,TRBV7-3,few,CASSPGLANYNEQFF,TGTGCCAGCAGCCCAGGACTAGCGAACTACAATGAGCAGTTCTTC
NA,TRBJ1-2,TRBV3-1,many,CASSRLIRGGYGYTF,TGTGCCAGCAGCCGCTTAATTAGGGGTGGCTATGGCTACACCTTC
TRBD1,TRBJ2-3,TRBV5-6,NA,CASSLDGQGLLDTQYF,TGTGCCAGCAGCCTGGACGGACAGGGCTTATTAGATACGCAGTATTTT
NA,TRBJ1-6,TRBV19,NA,CASSYGQNYNSPLHF,TGTGCCAGCAGCTACGGACAGAATTATAATTCACCCCTCCACTTT
TRBD2,TRBJ2-3,TRBV28,many,CASSSRGQGLFILAGPPDTQYF,TGTGCCAGCAGTTCGAGAGGGCAGGGCCTATTCATACTAGCGGGGCCCCCAGATACGCAGTATTTT
TRBD1,TRBJ1-1,TRBV7-9,many,CASSLTRQGDPEAFF,TGTGCCAGCAGCTTGACTCGACAGGGGGACCCTGAAGCTTTCTTT
NA,TRBJ2-2,TRBV6-1,few,CASTFSGSGGELFF,TGTGCCAGCACCTTCTCGGGCTCCGGCGGGGAGCTGTTTTTT